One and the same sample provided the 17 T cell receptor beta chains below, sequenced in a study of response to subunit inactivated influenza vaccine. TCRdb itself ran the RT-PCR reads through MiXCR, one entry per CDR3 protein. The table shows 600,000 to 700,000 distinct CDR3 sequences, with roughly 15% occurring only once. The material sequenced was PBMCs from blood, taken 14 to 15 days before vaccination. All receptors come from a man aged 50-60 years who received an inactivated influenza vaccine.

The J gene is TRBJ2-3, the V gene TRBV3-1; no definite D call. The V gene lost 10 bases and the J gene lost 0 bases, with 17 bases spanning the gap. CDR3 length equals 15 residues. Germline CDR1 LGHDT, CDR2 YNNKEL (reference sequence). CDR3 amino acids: CATCQDPGSTDTQYF. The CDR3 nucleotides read TGTGCCACCTGCCAAGATCCCGGGAGCACAGATACGCAGTATTTT.

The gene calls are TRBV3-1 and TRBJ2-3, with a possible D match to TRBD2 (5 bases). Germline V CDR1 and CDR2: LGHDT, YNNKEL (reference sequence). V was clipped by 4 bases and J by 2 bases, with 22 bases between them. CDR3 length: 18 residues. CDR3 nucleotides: TGTGCCAGCAGCCCCAATCTAGGGCGGACTGGCGACACAGATACGCAGTATTTT. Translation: CASSPNLGRTGDTDTQYF.

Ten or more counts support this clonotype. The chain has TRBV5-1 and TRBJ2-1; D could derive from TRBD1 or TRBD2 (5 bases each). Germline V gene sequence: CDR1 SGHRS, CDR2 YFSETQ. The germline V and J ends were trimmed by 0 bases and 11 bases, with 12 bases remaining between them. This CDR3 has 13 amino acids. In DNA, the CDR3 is TGCGCCAGCAGCTTGGGCCGGGACCCCAAGCAGTTCTTC. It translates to CASSLGRDPKQFF.

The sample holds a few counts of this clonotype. The CDR3 bases are TGCAGTGCTAGTCTCCTAGCGGGAGTTAATGAGCAGTTCTTC. Its protein product is CSASLLAGVNEQFF. The genes are TRBV20-1 and TRBJ2-1, with TRBD2 matching 10 bases. Germline values: CDR1 DFQATT, CDR2 SNEGSKA (reference sequence). This CDR3 comprises 14 residues. V lost 3 bases, J lost 7 bases, and 6 bases stayed unmatched.

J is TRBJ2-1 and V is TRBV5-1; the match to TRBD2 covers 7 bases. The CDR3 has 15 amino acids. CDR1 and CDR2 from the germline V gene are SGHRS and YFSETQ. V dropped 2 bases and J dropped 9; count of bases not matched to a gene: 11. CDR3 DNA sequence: TGCGCCAGCAGCTTTAATCGAGCGGGGCTCGGTGAGCAGTTCTTC. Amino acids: CASSFNRAGLGEQFF.

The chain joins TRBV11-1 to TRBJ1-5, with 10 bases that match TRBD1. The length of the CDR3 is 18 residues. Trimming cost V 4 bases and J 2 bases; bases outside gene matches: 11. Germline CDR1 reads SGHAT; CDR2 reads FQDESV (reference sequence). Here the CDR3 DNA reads TGTGCCAGCAGCTCCGGGACAGGGGCGGGATTCGGCAATCAGCCCCAGCATTTT. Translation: CASSSGTGAGFGNQPQHF.

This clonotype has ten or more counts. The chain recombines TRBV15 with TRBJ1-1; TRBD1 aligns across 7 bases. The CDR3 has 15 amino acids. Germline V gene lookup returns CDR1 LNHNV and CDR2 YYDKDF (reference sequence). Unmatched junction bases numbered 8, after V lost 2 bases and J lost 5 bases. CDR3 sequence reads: CATSRRQGVGTEAFF. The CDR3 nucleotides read TGTGCCACCAGCAGACGACAGGGAGTTGGAACTGAAGCTTTCTTT.

The CDR3 loop reads CSAREGTGGRETQYF. The CDR3 DNA follows: TGCAGTGCTAGAGAGGGTACAGGGGGCAGGGAGACCCAGTACTTC. This chain links TRBV20-1 with TRBJ2-5; TRBD1 agrees at 9 bases. Germline V gene lookup returns CDR1 DFQATT and CDR2 SNEGSKA (reference sequence). CDR3 length equals 15 residues. After removal of 0 bases from V and 5 bases from J, the junction contained 7 bases not matched to a gene.

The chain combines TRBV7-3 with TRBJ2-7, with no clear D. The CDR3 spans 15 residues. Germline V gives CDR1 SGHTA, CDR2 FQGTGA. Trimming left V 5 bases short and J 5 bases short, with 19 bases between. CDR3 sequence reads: CASSLEGQSTNEQYF. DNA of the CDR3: TGTGCCAGCAGCCTGGAAGGGCAGAGTACCAACGAGCAGTACTTC.

CDR3 region: CASTPVNGGFTDTQYF. The CDR3 region has the DNA TGTGCCAGCACCCCAGTAAACGGGGGTTTCACAGATACGCAGTATTTT. The V call is TRBV28, the J call TRBJ2-3; possibly TRBD2 for D (6 bases). This CDR3 region has 16 residues. Germline CDR1 reads MDHEN; CDR2 reads SYDVKM. The V end lost 7 bases, the J end lost 2 bases, and 19 bases lay between the germline ends.

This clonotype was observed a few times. The CDR3 region is CASSQVQGSAQYF. The CDR3 DNA reads as TGTGCCAGCAGCCAAGTTCAGGGTTCAGCGCAGTATTTT. The rearrangement joins TRBV7-3 to TRBJ2-3; perhaps TRBD1 as D (5 bases). This CDR3 is built from 13 residues. V gave up 5 bases and J gave up 10 bases, with 16 bases separating them. Germline V gives CDR1 SGHTA, CDR2 FQGTGA.

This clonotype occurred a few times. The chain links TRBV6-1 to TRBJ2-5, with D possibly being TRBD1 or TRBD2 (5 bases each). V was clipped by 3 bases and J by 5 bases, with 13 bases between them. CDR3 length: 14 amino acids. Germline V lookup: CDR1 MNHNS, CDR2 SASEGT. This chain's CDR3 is CASSESGSGETQYF. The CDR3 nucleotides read TGTGCCAGCAGTGAGTCAGGGAGTGGGGAGACCCAGTACTTC.

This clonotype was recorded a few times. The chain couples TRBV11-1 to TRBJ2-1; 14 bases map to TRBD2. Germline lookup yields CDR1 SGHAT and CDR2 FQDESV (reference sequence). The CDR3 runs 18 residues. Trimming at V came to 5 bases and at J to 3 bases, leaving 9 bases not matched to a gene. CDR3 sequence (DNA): TGTGCCAGCAGCCAAGGGACTAGCGGGGGTCTCCTCTACAATGAGCAGTTCTTC. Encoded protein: CASSQGTSGGLLYNEQFF.

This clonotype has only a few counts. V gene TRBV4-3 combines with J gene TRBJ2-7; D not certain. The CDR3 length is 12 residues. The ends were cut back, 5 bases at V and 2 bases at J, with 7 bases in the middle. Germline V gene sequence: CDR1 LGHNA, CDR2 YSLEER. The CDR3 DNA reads TGCGCCAGCAGCGACGGACCCTACGAGCAGTACTTC. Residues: CASSDGPYEQYF.

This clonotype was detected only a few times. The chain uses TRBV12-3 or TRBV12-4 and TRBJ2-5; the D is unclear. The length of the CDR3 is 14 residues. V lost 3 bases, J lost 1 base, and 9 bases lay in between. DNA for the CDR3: TGTGCCAGCAGTTTTCTTGGTTCCCAAGAGACCCAGTACTTC. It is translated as CASSFLGSQETQYF.

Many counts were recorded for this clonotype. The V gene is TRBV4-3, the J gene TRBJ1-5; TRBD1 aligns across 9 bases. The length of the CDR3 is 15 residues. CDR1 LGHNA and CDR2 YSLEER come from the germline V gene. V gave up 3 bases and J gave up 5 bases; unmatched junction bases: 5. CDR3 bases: TGCGCCAGCAGCCAGGACAGGGGTAGAGATCAGCCCCAGCATTTT. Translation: CASSQDRGRDQPQHF.

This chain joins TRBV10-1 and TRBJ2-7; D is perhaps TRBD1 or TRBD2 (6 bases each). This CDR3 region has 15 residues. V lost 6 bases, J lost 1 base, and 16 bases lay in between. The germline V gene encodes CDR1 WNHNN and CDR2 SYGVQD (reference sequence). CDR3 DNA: TGCGCCAGCAGGAGGAGGGGGACACGATCCTACGAGCAGTACTTC. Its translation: CASRRRGTRSYEQYF.